This is a list of T cell receptor beta chains from one sample in a study of Graves' ophthalmopathy and Graves' hyperthyroidism. MiXCR, run by TCRdb on the multiplex PCR reads, gives a single entry per CDR3 protein. This repertoire shows a few hundred thousand distinct CDR3 sequences, approximately 15% found once; its top ten account for roughly 7%. Sequenced: peripheral blood. These TCRs come from a woman aged 18-29 years with stable Graves' hyperthyroidism. Each CDR3 is given with its conserved first and last residue. A D gene is named only where the DNA matches it firmly. Only some rows state a clone size, as once, few, many or a class for expanded clones.

d_call: .; clone_size: many; j_call: TRBJ1-2; cdr3_length: 15; v_call: TRBV20-1; cdr3_aa: CSARDGRGRVDGYTF; cdr3_nt: TGCAGTGCTAGAGATGGTCGGGGGCGAGTAGATGGCTACACCTTC
d_call: .; clone_size: many; j_call: TRBJ2-7; cdr3_length: 16; v_call: TRBV20-1; cdr3_aa: CSARETTGRNRYEQYF; cdr3_nt: TGCAGTGCTAGGGAAACGACAGGCCGTAATAGGTACGAGCAGTACTTC
d_call: TRBD1; clone_size: many; j_call: TRBJ1-1; cdr3_length: 15; v_call: TRBV7-2; cdr3_aa: CASSPHSGGAPPAFF; cdr3_nt: TGTGCCAGCAGCCCTCATTCAGGGGGGGCCCCACCAGCTTTCTTT
d_call: TRBD2; clone_size: .; j_call: TRBJ2-7; cdr3_length: 15; v_call: TRBV11-2; cdr3_aa: CASSFGTSGFYEQYF; cdr3_nt: TGTGCCAGCAGCTTCGGGACTAGCGGGTTCTACGAGCAGTACTTC
d_call: TRBD2; clone_size: .; j_call: TRBJ2-5; cdr3_length: 16; v_call: TRBV5-8; cdr3_aa: CASSLGSGGFGETQYF; cdr3_nt: TGTGCCAGCAGCTTGGGTAGCGGGGGGTTCGGAGAGACCCAGTACTTC
d_call: TRBD2; clone_size: many; j_call: TRBJ2-7; cdr3_length: 16; v_call: TRBV6-2/TRBV6-3; cdr3_aa: CASSYSRLAGAWEQYF; cdr3_nt: TGTGCCAGCAGTTACTCGAGGCTAGCGGGGGCTTGGGAGCAGTACTTC
d_call: .; clone_size: many; j_call: TRBJ2-2; cdr3_length: 14; v_call: TRBV24-1; cdr3_aa: CATSDPLNTGELFF; cdr3_nt: TGTGCCACCAGTGATCCTCTCAACACCGGGGAGCTGTTTTTT
d_call: TRBD2; clone_size: many; j_call: TRBJ2-5; cdr3_length: 16; v_call: TRBV7-2; cdr3_aa: CASSSVSGGASETQYF; cdr3_nt: TGTGCCAGCAGCTCCGTTAGCGGGGGGGCCTCAGAGACCCAGTACTTC
d_call: .; clone_size: many; j_call: TRBJ1-1; cdr3_length: 15; v_call: TRBV7-9; cdr3_aa: CASNSFRTGNTEAFF; cdr3_nt: TGTGCCAGCAACTCCTTCAGGACGGGTAACACTGAAGCTTTCTTT
d_call: .; clone_size: many; j_call: TRBJ1-2; cdr3_length: 14; v_call: TRBV20-1; cdr3_aa: CSAAGTLDNYGYTF; cdr3_nt: TGCAGTGCTGCTGGGACACTAGATAACTATGGCTACACCTTC
d_call: TRBD2; clone_size: .; j_call: TRBJ2-5; cdr3_length: 14; v_call: TRBV6-2/TRBV6-3; cdr3_aa: CASNAGGSRETQYF; cdr3_nt: TGTGCCAGCAACGCCGGGGGGAGCCGGGAGACCCAGTACTTC
d_call: .; clone_size: many; j_call: TRBJ1-2; cdr3_length: 13; v_call: TRBV6-5; cdr3_aa: CASSYGESYGYTF; cdr3_nt: TGTGCCAGCAGTTACGGGGAGTCCTATGGCTACACCTTC
d_call: .; clone_size: .; j_call: TRBJ1-3; cdr3_length: 15; v_call: TRBV6-5; cdr3_aa: CASSYSQSSGNTIYF; cdr3_nt: TGTGCCAGCAGTTACTCACAGAGCTCTGGAAACACCATATATTTT
d_call: .; clone_size: many; j_call: TRBJ1-1; cdr3_length: 11; v_call: TRBV29-1; cdr3_aa: CSVADTTEAFF; cdr3_nt: TGCAGCGTTGCCGACACCACTGAAGCTTTCTTT